This TCR beta chain was identified in a study of T-cell memory formation after mild COVID-19. The study, taken as a whole, reports: Day 15 to 85 contracting clones showed balanced CD4/CD8; later expanders leaned CD4+. Memory cells collected pre-infection included some clones that later responded, suggesting cross-reactive memory joined. Nothing showed for sure that second-wave clones peaking on day 37 were SARS-CoV-2 specific.

TCRdb processed the 5' RACE reads anew with MiXCR; each CDR3 protein has one entry. The table records more than 250,000 distinct CDR3 sequences, 18% of them present only once. This clonotype turned up a few times. Its antigen is not identified. V was trimmed by 3 bases and J by 1 base, leaving 17 bases between them. The CDR3 extends over 17 amino acids. Germline assignment: CDR1 SGHTA and CDR2 FQGNSA. The sample consisted of PBMCs or a T cell subset sorted from them (not recorded which). This chain connects TRBV7-2 to TRBJ2-3; perhaps TRBD1 as D (6 bases). The receptor's source is a young man who had mild COVID-19 (a few samples of this study predate the infection). Cell type and time point are not known. CDR3 nucleotides: TGTGCCAGCAGCTTCAGACGCGACAGGCCTGGCACAGATACGCAGTATTTT. Its protein is CASSFRRDRPGTDTQYF.